A single sample gave rise to the 18 T cell receptor beta chains below, sequenced in a study of identical twins. TCRdb recomputed calls from the 5' RACE reads with MiXCR, one row per CDR3 protein. The sample lists 1.5 million or so distinct CDR3 sequences; roughly a third were seen once. The sample comprised cord blood. Receptors were obtained from a newborn girl in good health.

The V call is TRBV30, the J call TRBJ2-1; 13 nucleotides line up with TRBD2. This CDR3 is built from 17 residues. The V segment lost 4 bases and the J segment 0 bases; nucleotides outside the gene matches: 6. CDR1 is GTSNPN and CDR2 is SVGIG in the germline V gene (reference sequence). The CDR3 sequence: CAWTGTSGTTSYNEQFF. CDR3 coding DNA: TGTGCCTGGACCGGGACTAGCGGGACCACCTCCTACAATGAGCAGTTCTTC. The full variable domain, completed using reference TRBV30 and TRBJ2-1, is SQTIHQWPATLVQPVGSPLSLECTVEGTSNPNLYWYRQAAGRGLQLLFYSVGIGQISSEVPQNLSASRPQDRQFILSSKKLLLSDSGFYLCAWTGTSGTTSYNEQFFGPGTRLTVL.

CDR3 region: CASSSDRVGAEAFF. The CDR3 nucleotides read TGTGCCAGCAGCTCAGACAGGGTCGGGGCTGAAGCTTTCTTT. The V and J genes are TRBV12-3 or TRBV12-4 and TRBJ1-1; 7 bases are a match to TRBD1. The CDR3 totals 14 residues. The V segment lost 6 bases and the J segment 6 bases; nucleotides outside the gene matches: 10.

This clonotype has only a few counts. The chain joins TRBV6-6 to TRBJ2-3, with 8 bases matching TRBD1. CDR3 length: 13 residues. The germline CDR1 and CDR2 sequences are MNHNY and SVGAGI (reference sequence). J lost 4 bases, V lost 10 bases, and 7 bases had no gene match. CDR3 sequence: CATDRGGADTQYF. CDR3 in DNA: TGTGCCACAGACAGGGGAGGAGCAGATACGCAGTATTTT.

V and J are TRBV2 and TRBJ2-3, with no clear D. With 7 bases removed from V and 6 bases from J, the gap between germline ends came to 5 bases. Germline CDR1 reads SNHLY; CDR2 reads FYNNEI. CDR3 size: 10 residues. This CDR3 reads CASTWDTQYF. The CDR3 region has the DNA TGTGCCAGCACTTGGGATACGCAGTATTTT.

This clonotype was observed many times. The gene calls are TRBV20-1 and TRBJ2-3; no clear D gene. V was trimmed by 5 bases and J by 3 bases, leaving 15 bases between them. Per the germline V gene, CDR1 is DFQATT and CDR2 is SNEGSKA (reference sequence). This CDR3 region has 14 residues. CDR3 amino acids: CSAARPERTDTQYF. The CDR3 DNA sequence: TGCAGTGCTGCCCGGCCAGAGAGAACAGATACGCAGTATTTT.

This clonotype has ten or more counts. The chain couples TRBV3-1 to TRBJ2-5; TRBD2 matches at 11 bases. CDR1 is LGHDT, CDR2 YNNKEL, per germline (reference sequence). The CDR3 length is 14 residues. V dropped 4 bases and J dropped 3; count of bases not matched to a gene: 1. The CDR3 loop reads CASSLSGREETQYF. The DNA for the CDR3 is TGTGCCAGCAGCCTTAGCGGGAGGGAAGAGACCCAGTACTTC.

This clonotype was recorded at least ten times. The chain uses TRBV6-5 and TRBJ2-3; 7 bases fit TRBD2. The germline CDR1 and CDR2 sequences are MNHEY and SVGAGI. With V trimmed by 5 bases and J by 2 bases, 4 bases remained unmatched. The CDR3 runs 14 residues. DNA of the CDR3: TGTGCCAGCAGTCCCGGGGGGTTCACAGATACGCAGTATTTT. This codes for CASSPGGFTDTQYF.

This clonotype was counted between two and nine times. The gene calls are TRBV20-1 and TRBJ2-7, with 10 bases aligning to TRBD1. This CDR3 spans 12 amino acids. The V gene's germline CDR1 is DFQATT and CDR2 SNEGSKA (reference sequence). V gave up 5 bases and J gave up 4 bases; unmatched junction bases: 2. The CDR3 loop is CSAQDRGYEQYF. DNA for the CDR3: TGCAGTGCTCAGGACAGGGGGTACGAGCAGTACTTC.

The chain uses TRBV5-1 and TRBJ1-4; 7 nucleotides align to TRBD1. The ends lost 4 bases at V and 8 bases at J; junction bases unmatched: 5. Germline assignment: CDR1 SGHRS and CDR2 YFSETQ. The CDR3 consists of 13 residues. The CDR3 bases are TGCGCCAGCAGCGACAGGGCGGAGGAAAAACTGTTTTTT. Its protein product is CASSDRAEEKLFF.

This clonotype was seen many times. V and J are TRBV20-1 and TRBJ2-1; 10 bases are shared with TRBD2. Trimming took 2 bases from V and 4 from J; bases not matched to a gene: 11. This CDR3 has 17 amino acids. Germline V lookup: CDR1 DFQATT, CDR2 SNEGSKA (reference sequence). In DNA, the CDR3 is TGCAGTGCTAGACAGGTTGCTAGCGGGAGAGTTTACAATGAGCAGTTCTTC. Its translation is CSARQVASGRVYNEQFF.

The chain has TRBV6-1 and TRBJ1-2; 7 bases are a match to TRBD1. This CDR3 comprises 13 residues. Looked up from germline, CDR1 is MNHNS and CDR2 is SASEGT. V lost 8 bases to trimming and J lost 4 bases; unmatched junction nucleotides: 7. Written as DNA, the CDR3 is TGTGCCAGCGGGGCGACAGGGTTCTATGGCTACACCTTC. Translated: CASGATGFYGYTF.

This clonotype was seen ten or more times. V is TRBV5-1 and J is TRBJ2-3; D unresolved. V shed 0 bases and J shed 2 bases, with 10 bases lying between them. Germline CDR1 SGHRS, CDR2 YFSETQ. The CDR3 extends over 15 amino acids. CDR3 amino acids: CASSLGGSPTDTQYF. Written as DNA, the CDR3 is TGCGCCAGCAGCTTGGGTGGCTCTCCCACAGATACGCAGTATTTT.

Turning to this clonotype: At one of its ends the junction is not consistent with the germline gene, which may arise from a read error. This rearrangement joins TRBV29-1 to TRBJ1-1; D is uncertain. The V gene's germline CDR1 is SQVTM and CDR2 ANQGSEA. The CDR3 has 14 amino acids. The CDR3 loop reads CSVEDRPVNAEAFF. The CDR3 coding sequence is TGCAGCGTTGAAGATCGTCCGGTGAACGCTGAAGCTTTCTTT.

A word on this clonotype: The conserved phenylalanine or tryptophan normally closing the CDR3 is absent here, so this likely arose from a read error. This chain connects TRBV11-2 to TRBJ2-3; maybe TRBD2 (6 bases). Trimming took 0 bases from V and 1 from J, leaving 17 bases between them. The CDR3 loop spans 18 amino acids. Per the germline V gene, CDR1 is SGHAT and CDR2 is FQNNGV. The CDR3 sequence: CASSLDPLRELRTDTQYL. CDR3 DNA: TGTGCCAGCAGCTTAGATCCCCTACGGGAGTTACGCACAGATACGCAGTATTTG.

This clonotype was seen repeatedly, ten times or more. V usage is TRBV29-1 and J usage is TRBJ2-7; 7 bases agree with TRBD2. V shed 4 bases, J shed 0 bases, and the junction held 6 bases outside the gene matches. The CDR3 has 14 residues. Germline values: CDR1 SQVTM, CDR2 ANQGSEA. CDR3 coding DNA: TGCAGCGTTGGAAGCCCTAGCGGCTCCTACGAGCAGTACTTC. It encodes CSVGSPSGSYEQYF.

This clonotype was counted between two and nine times. The chain employs TRBV20-1 and TRBJ2-7; 11 positions match TRBD2. The CDR3 is made up of 15 amino acids. V was pared by 3 bases and J by 4 bases, with 8 bases of the junction left unmatched. Germline loops: CDR1 DFQATT, CDR2 SNEGSKA (reference sequence). The CDR3 sequence is CSASQLAGVSYEQYF. DNA of the CDR3: TGCAGTGCTAGCCAACTAGCGGGAGTTTCTTACGAGCAGTACTTC.

This chain connects TRBV11-2 to TRBJ1-2; D remains ambiguous. Looked up from germline, CDR1 is SGHAT and CDR2 is FQNNGV. This CDR3 is built from 14 residues. Trimming shortened V by 2 bases and J by 2 bases, and 9 bases separated the two germline ends. CDR3 DNA sequence: TGTGCCAGCAGCTTAACGACCTTAAACTATGGCTACACCTTC. Translated, it gives CASSLTTLNYGYTF.

This clonotype was seen more than once but under ten times. This chain links TRBV5-5 with TRBJ2-5; no firm D call. Trimming pared 0 bases from V and 6 bases from J, leaving 9 bases between. The CDR3 has 13 amino acids. Germline values: CDR1 SGHKS, CDR2 YYEKEE (reference sequence). The CDR3 DNA reads as TGTGCCAGCAGCTTGGAAGGCAGGCAGACCCAGTACTTC. Amino acid sequence: CASSLEGRQTQYF.